Shown below are 15 T cell receptor beta chains from a single sample sequenced in a study of T-cell reconstitution after alpha-beta-depleted transplantation in children. Molecular barcoding with unique molecular identifiers was used for the TCRbeta library. TCRdb used MiXCR to reprocess the PCR reads, holding one entry per CDR3 protein. The profile shows over 150,000 distinct CDR3 sequences, around 10% of them singletons. The sequencing here drew on PBMCs, taken before TCRalphabeta/CD19-depleted stem cell transplant. The receptors come from a boy aged 2 to 10 with acute myeloid leukemia, due to receive a stem cell transplant.

V usage is TRBV3-1 and J usage is TRBJ2-1; 13 positions agree with TRBD2. Unmatched junction bases numbered 8, after V lost 3 bases and J lost 9 bases. Germline V gene sequence: CDR1 LGHDT, CDR2 YNNKEL (reference sequence). The CDR3 length is 16 residues. The chain's CDR3 is CASSQWTSGSLSEQFF. CDR3 DNA: TGTGCCAGCAGCCAGTGGACTAGCGGGAGTCTTAGTGAGCAGTTCTTC.

The chain links TRBV30 to TRBJ2-7; 7 positions agree with TRBD1. The length of the CDR3 is 16 residues. With V trimmed by 3 bases and J by 1 base, 12 bases remained unmatched. Germline CDR1 and CDR2: GTSNPN and SVGIG (reference sequence). The CDR3 DNA sequence: TGTGCCTGGAGGCCCGGGACACAGGGGAAGTCCTACGAGCAGTACTTC. Translating gives CAWRPGTQGKSYEQYF.

The table lists this clonotype with many counts. At one of its ends the junction is not consistent with the germline gene, which may arise from a read error. This chain uses TRBV20-1 with TRBJ1-2, with D possibly TRBD1 on 5 matching bases. This CDR3 spans 13 amino acids. Germline V CDR1 and CDR2: DFQATT, SNEGSKA (reference sequence). The CDR3, as DNA: TGCAGTGCTAGAGATGCCCTCCGGGGGGGGGAGTGCTTC. Translating gives CSARDALRGGECF.

This clonotype has ten or more counts. CDR3 loop: CATSRGGVGTSTDTQYF. Here the CDR3 DNA reads TGTGCCACCAGCAGAGGCGGAGTGGGTACTAGCACAGATACGCAGTATTTT. The V gene is TRBV15, the J gene TRBJ2-3; D gene uncertain. Trimming shortened V by 1 base and J by 0 bases, and 14 bases separated the two germline ends. The CDR3 length is 17 residues. The V gene's germline CDR1 is LNHNV and CDR2 YYDKDF (reference sequence).

There are many counts of this clonotype. This chain links TRBV12-3 or TRBV12-4 with TRBJ1-1; D is uncertain. The CDR3 spans 11 residues. The V end was cut by 6 bases, the J end by 6 bases, with 8 bases between. CDR3 protein: CASSLSPEAFF. Written as DNA, the CDR3 is TGTGCCAGCAGCCTTAGTCCTGAAGCTTTCTTT.

This clonotype was seen at least ten times. CDR3 protein: CASSLPGLGGDTQYF. Here the CDR3 DNA reads TGTGCCAGCAGTCTGCCGGGACTAGGAGGGGATACGCAGTATTTT. The chain has TRBV12-3 or TRBV12-4 and TRBJ2-3; 8 nucleotides agree with TRBD2. CDR3 length: 15 residues. The V segment lost 5 bases and the J segment 6 bases; nucleotides outside the gene matches: 10.

This clonotype was found many times. The CDR3 DNA sequence: TGTGCCAGCAGACGAAGTAGTCCCGCCGGAGAGACCCAGTACTTC. It codes for CASRRSSPAGETQYF. The chain joins TRBV6-6 to TRBJ2-5, with D unresolved. The CDR3 is 15 residues long. Looked up from germline, CDR1 is MNHNY and CDR2 is SVGAGI (reference sequence). Trimming pared 6 bases from V and 4 bases from J, leaving 18 bases between.

J is TRBJ2-5 and V is TRBV5-4; maybe TRBD2 (5 bases). This CDR3 spans 16 amino acids. Per germline, CDR1 SGHNT and CDR2 YYREEE (reference sequence). Trimming stripped 8 bases from V and 0 bases from J, with 20 bases between. The CDR3 bases are TGTGCCAGGAGCCCCGGACTGATCTGCTACCAAGAGACCCAGTACTTC. As protein: CARSPGLICYQETQYF.

This clonotype was found many times. The rearrangement joins TRBV2 to TRBJ1-5, with D hard to call. Germline V gives CDR1 SNHLY, CDR2 FYNNEI. Trimming took 1 base from V and 1 from J, leaving 11 bases between them. This CDR3 has 16 amino acids. CDR3 loop: CASSEGVGLSNQPQHF. As DNA, the CDR3 is TGTGCCAGCAGTGAAGGGGTGGGCTTGAGCAATCAGCCCCAGCATTTT.

The chain is built from TRBV5-4 and TRBJ1-2; 7 positions match TRBD1. The ends lost 0 bases at V and 8 bases at J; junction bases unmatched: 4. The CDR3 totals 13 residues. CDR1 is SGHNT, CDR2 YYREEE, per germline (reference sequence). The CDR3 DNA follows: TGTGCCAGCAGCTTGGACAGGGGAGGGGGCTACACCTTC. Its translation: CASSLDRGGGYTF.

This clonotype was seen repeatedly, ten times or more. V and J are TRBV20-1 and TRBJ1-5, with D maybe TRBD1 (5 bases). Germline-derived CDR1 and CDR2 are DFQATT and SNEGSKA (reference sequence). Trimming removed 4 bases at V and 0 bases at J, with 13 bases between. This CDR3 contains 15 residues. The CDR3 nucleotides read TGCAGTGCTACCCAGACAGACAATAGCAATCAGCCCCAGCATTTT. This encodes CSATQTDNSNQPQHF.

This clonotype was seen many times. The CDR3 nucleotides are TGTGCTAGTGGTTTGGTACTTTCGGGGGGGGACAATGAGCAGTTCTTC. Protein sequence: CASGLVLSGGDNEQFF. The chain couples TRBV12-5 to TRBJ2-1; 8 bases fit TRBD2. The CDR3 spans 16 residues. Germline assignment: CDR1 LGHNT and CDR2 FRNRAP. Trimming cost V 0 bases and J 5 bases; bases outside gene matches: 6.

This clonotype came up many times. The chain employs TRBV3-1 and TRBJ2-2; D remains ambiguous. CDR3 size: 14 residues. Per the germline V gene, CDR1 is LGHDT and CDR2 is YNNKEL (reference sequence). Trimming cost V 4 bases and J 4 bases, with 10 bases left between them. As DNA, the CDR3 is TGTGCCAGCAGCCTCCACCCCACCACCGGGGAGCTGTTTTTT. It encodes CASSLHPTTGELFF.

In this sample, this clonotype turned up many times. This rearrangement joins TRBV24-1 to TRBJ2-3, with 8 nucleotides matching TRBD2. The V segment lost 4 bases and the J segment 3 bases; nucleotides outside the gene matches: 11. The germline CDR1 and CDR2 sequences are KGHDR and SFDVKD. This CDR3 is 17 amino acids long. The CDR3 sequence: CATSEGRGGRLTDTQYF. In DNA, the CDR3 is TGTGCCACCAGTGAAGGACGGGGGGGCCGATTAACAGATACGCAGTATTTT.

In its sample, this clonotype was seen many times. V is TRBV29-1 and J is TRBJ2-6, with D unclear. Trimming stripped 6 bases from V and 0 bases from J, with 9 bases between. This CDR3 is 14 amino acids long. Germline V gene data show CDR1 as SQVTM and CDR2 as ANQGSEA. In nucleotides, the CDR3 is TGCAGCGTGACTGAAGCCTCTGGGGCCAACGTCCTGACTTTC. It specifies CSVTEASGANVLTF.